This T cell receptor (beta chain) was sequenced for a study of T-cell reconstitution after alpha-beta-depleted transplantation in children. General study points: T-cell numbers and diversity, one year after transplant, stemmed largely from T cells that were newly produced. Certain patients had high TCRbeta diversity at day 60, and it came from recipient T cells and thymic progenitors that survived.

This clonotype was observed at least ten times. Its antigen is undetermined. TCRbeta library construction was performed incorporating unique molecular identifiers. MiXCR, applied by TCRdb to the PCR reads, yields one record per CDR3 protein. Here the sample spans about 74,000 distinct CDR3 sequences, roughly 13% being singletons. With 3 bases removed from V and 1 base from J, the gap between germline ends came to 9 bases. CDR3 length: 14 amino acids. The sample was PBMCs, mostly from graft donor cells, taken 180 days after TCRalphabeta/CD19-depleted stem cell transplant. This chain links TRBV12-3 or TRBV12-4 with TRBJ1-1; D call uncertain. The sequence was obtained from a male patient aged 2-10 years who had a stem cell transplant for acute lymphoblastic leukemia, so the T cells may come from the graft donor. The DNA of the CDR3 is TGTGCCAGCAGTTTTGGTTTGGAGAACACTGAAGCTTTCTTT. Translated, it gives CASSFGLENTEAFF.